This paragraph covers one TCR beta chain sequence. Its cognate antigen is unknown. This record belongs to a study of cytomegalovirus exposure and HLA in healthy donors. Whole-study results and caveats: Several of the most significant clusters appeared linked to common viral pathogens, based on a later analysis. Among TCR beta chains of equal frequency, HLA-associated ones were more clonally expanded in a later analysis.

This CDR3 comprises 13 residues. With 6 bases removed from V and 1 base from J, the gap between germline ends came to 10 bases. Germline values: CDR1 SQVTM, CDR2 ANQGSEA. The PCR was carried out with 60 Vbeta primers and 13 Jbeta primers. The assay was immunoSEQ multiplex PCR, and TCRdb's table has in-frame clones only and misses some. This sample has under 120,000 clones, with 70% found just once. This clonotype was obtained from a man aged 40-50 years in good health and CMV-seropositive. V and J are TRBV29-1 and TRBJ1-5, with D possibly being TRBD1 (6 bases). Sequencing used PBMCs. DNA of the CDR3: TGCAGCGTGCAGGGACACAGCAATCAGCCCCAGCATTTT. Residues: CSVQGHSNQPQHF.